The 18 T cell receptor beta chains below come from one sample, sequenced in a study of blood T cell repertoires in COVID-19. Clones were read by immunoSEQ multiplex PCR, and TCRdb kept only the in-frame ones, dropping some. Among 100,000 to 140,000 clones listed, around nine tenths were seen once. The sequencing input was peripheral blood. These receptors were obtained from a woman in her twenties or thirties with acute or convalescent COVID-19.

The rearrangement links TRBV7-6 to TRBJ2-3, with D unclear. The CDR3 totals 15 residues. V lost 1 base and J 0 bases, leaving 8 bases between the germline ends. Germline V gene data show CDR1 as SGHVS and CDR2 as FNYEAQ. CDR3 sequence: CASSLVTRSTDTQYF. CDR3 coding DNA: TGTGCCAGCAGCTTAGTTACACGTAGCACAGATACGCAGTATTTT.

The V call is TRBV19, the J call TRBJ1-1; 7 bases map to TRBD1. CDR3 length equals 13 residues. Looked up from germline, CDR1 is LNHDA and CDR2 is SQIVND (reference sequence). The V gene end was trimmed by 4 bases and the J gene end by 6 bases; junction bases not matched to a gene: 5. CDR3 protein: CASSTGDRPEAFF. CDR3 bases: TGTGCCAGTAGTACTGGGGACAGACCTGAAGCTTTCTTT.

Remarks on this clone: The germline gene is not matched at one end of the junction; a read error may be the cause. This chain links TRBV6-6 with TRBJ1-1; D ambiguous. Germline assignment: CDR1 MNHNY and CDR2 SVGAGI (reference sequence). This CDR3 region has 13 residues. For the CDR3, the DNA is TGTGCCAGCAGCCCAACAGTGAAGACTGAAGCTTTCTTT. Its protein product is CASSPTVKTEAFF.

CDR3 protein: CASSQDPQRETEQYF. In DNA, the CDR3 is TGTGCCAGCAGCCAAGATCCCCAGCGGGAGACAGAGCAGTACTTC. The gene calls are TRBV4-2 and TRBJ2-7, with 8 nucleotides matching TRBD2. The CDR3 has 15 residues. From germline, CDR1 is LGHNA and CDR2 YNFKEQ. The ends lost 0 bases at V and 7 bases at J; junction bases unmatched: 8.

V gene TRBV7-2 combines with J gene TRBJ2-5; D uncertain. V was shortened by 10 bases and J by 3 bases, with 12 bases between the two germline ends. This CDR3 comprises 12 residues. The V gene's germline CDR1 is SGHTA and CDR2 FQGNSA. The CDR3 DNA is TGTGCCACCCGGTTAGTCGAAGAGACCCAGTACTTC. Its protein is CATRLVEETQYF. Combining the CDR3 with reference TRBV7-2 and TRBJ2-5 gives the whole variable domain GAGVSQSPSNKVTEKGKDVELRCDPISGHTALYWYRQSLGQGLEFLIYFQGNSAPDKSGLPSDRFSAERTGGSVSTLTIQRTQQEDSAVYLCATRLVEETQYFGPGTRLLVL.

J is TRBJ2-3 and V is TRBV6-2 or TRBV6-3; the match to TRBD2 covers 13 bases. The CDR3 consists of 18 residues. V was clipped by 0 bases and J by 0 bases; unmatched bases: 3. The germline gives CDR1 MNHEY, CDR2 SVGEGT. The CDR3 sequence: CASSYSGLAGESTDTQYF. The CDR3 nucleotides read TGTGCCAGCAGTTACTCCGGACTAGCGGGAGAAAGCACAGATACGCAGTATTTT.

This rearrangement joins TRBV5-1 to TRBJ2-1; TRBD2 matches at 11 bases. The CDR3 is 18 residues long. Per germline, CDR1 SGHRS and CDR2 YFSETQ. The trim removed 0 bases at V and 4 bases at J, leaving 9 bases unmatched. This chain's CDR3 is CASSLGLASGGLYNEQFF. The DNA for the CDR3 is TGCGCCAGCAGCTTGGGGTTGGCTAGCGGGGGGTTATACAATGAGCAGTTCTTC.

J is TRBJ2-3 and V is TRBV20-1; TRBD2 matches 8 bases. This CDR3 has 15 residues. V lost 3 bases, J lost 2 bases, and 7 bases stayed unmatched. Germline-derived CDR1 and CDR2 are DFQATT and SNEGSKA (reference sequence). The CDR3 spells CSASLREGNTDTQYF. CDR3 sequence (DNA): TGCAGTGCTAGTCTACGGGAGGGTAACACAGATACGCAGTATTTT.

The chain links TRBV4-3 to TRBJ1-4; 7 nucleotides line up with TRBD1. After removal of 3 bases from V and 4 bases from J, the junction contained 5 bases not matched to a gene. This CDR3 is 15 amino acids long. From germline, CDR1 is LGHNA and CDR2 YSLEER. The chain's CDR3 is CASSHEGQYNEKLFF. In DNA form, the CDR3 reads TGCGCCAGCAGCCACGAGGGACAGTATAATGAAAAACTGTTTTTT.

The V call is TRBV30, the J call TRBJ2-5; D is possibly TRBD1 (5 bases). Germline CDR1 and CDR2: GTSNPN and SVGIG (reference sequence). The germline V and J ends were trimmed by 5 bases and 1 base, with 5 bases remaining between them. The CDR3 has 11 amino acids. The CDR3 loop reads CAWQGQETQYF. The DNA for the CDR3 is TGTGCCTGGCAGGGCCAAGAGACCCAGTACTTC.

The CDR3 reads CASSQVGNQPQHF. The CDR3 nucleotides are TGTGCCAGCAGCCAAGTCGGCAATCAGCCCCAGCATTTT. This chain joins TRBV3-1 (or the pseudogene TRBV3-2) and TRBJ1-5; the D is unclear. The CDR3 loop spans 13 amino acids. Deletions cut 1 base from V and 2 bases from J, with 3 bases between. Germline V CDR1 and CDR2: LGHDT, YNNKEL (reference sequence).

The J gene is TRBJ1-1, the V gene TRBV21-1; TRBD1 was called by the table and not checked on the DNA. TRBV21-1 is deemed a pseudogene. The CDR3 is made up of 14 amino acids. This chain's CDR3 is CASNGTGMNTEAFF. CDR3 in DNA: TGTGCCAGCAACGGGACAGGGATGAACACTGAAGCTTTCTTT.

The chain combines TRBV5-4 with TRBJ2-1; 11 bases match TRBD2. Trimming at V came to 4 bases and at J to 0 bases, leaving 6 bases not matched to a gene. Germline CDR1 is SGHNT and CDR2 is YYREEE (reference sequence). The CDR3 totals 17 residues. The CDR3 spells CASSPGTSGVSYNEQFF. The DNA for the CDR3 is TGTGCCAGCAGCCCCGGGACTAGCGGCGTCTCCTACAATGAGCAGTTCTTC.

The CDR3, as DNA: TGTGCCAGCAGCTTGAACGGTGGGGGAGGGACTAACTATGGCTACACCTTC. Translating it yields CASSLNGGGGTNYGYTF. This chain uses TRBV5-4 with TRBJ1-2; D might be TRBD1 (5 bases). The CDR3 totals 17 residues. The germline V and J ends were trimmed by 1 base and 0 bases, with 16 bases remaining between them. Looked up from germline, CDR1 is SGHNT and CDR2 is YYREEE (reference sequence).

The chain recombines TRBV6-4 with TRBJ1-1; 7 positions agree with TRBD1. After removal of 10 bases from V and 4 bases from J, the junction contained 15 bases not matched to a gene. Germline CDR1 is MRHNA and CDR2 is SNTAGT. The CDR3 sequence is 15 residues long. The CDR3 reads CAKPGQSVGSTEAFF. The CDR3 nucleotides are TGTGCCAAACCGGGACAGTCGGTTGGTAGCACTGAAGCTTTCTTT.

The table lists this clone with a count of one. The V and J genes are TRBV9 and TRBJ2-5, with a tentative D call TRBD1 (5 bases). The CDR3 sequence is 13 residues long. Between the trimmed V and J ends, which lost 3 bases and 3 bases, there was a span of 9 bases. The germline gives CDR1 SGDLS, CDR2 YYNGEE. The CDR3 loop is CASSEGAEETQYF. CDR3 DNA: TGTGCCAGCAGCGAAGGGGCTGAAGAGACCCAGTACTTC.

The V gene is TRBV18, the J gene TRBJ2-7; 7 bases line up with TRBD1. This CDR3 is 13 amino acids long. J gave up 7 bases and V 8 bases, and 11 bases lay outside the gene matches. Germline V lookup: CDR1 KGHSH, CDR2 LQKENI. The CDR3 DNA follows: TGTGCCAGCAGAGGGGGCAGTTCGGGGGAGCAGTACTTC. This sequence encodes CASRGGSSGEQYF.

This rearrangement joins TRBV7-2 to TRBJ2-3; D possibly corresponds to TRBD2 (5 bases). The V and J ends lost 5 bases and 14 bases respectively, with 20 bases between them. Per the germline V gene, CDR1 is SGHTA and CDR2 is FQGNSA. The CDR3 length is 13 residues. The chain's CDR3 is CASSPETKRPLYF. The CDR3 DNA reads TGTGCCAGCAGCCCCGAGACTAAGCGTCCTTTGTATTTT.